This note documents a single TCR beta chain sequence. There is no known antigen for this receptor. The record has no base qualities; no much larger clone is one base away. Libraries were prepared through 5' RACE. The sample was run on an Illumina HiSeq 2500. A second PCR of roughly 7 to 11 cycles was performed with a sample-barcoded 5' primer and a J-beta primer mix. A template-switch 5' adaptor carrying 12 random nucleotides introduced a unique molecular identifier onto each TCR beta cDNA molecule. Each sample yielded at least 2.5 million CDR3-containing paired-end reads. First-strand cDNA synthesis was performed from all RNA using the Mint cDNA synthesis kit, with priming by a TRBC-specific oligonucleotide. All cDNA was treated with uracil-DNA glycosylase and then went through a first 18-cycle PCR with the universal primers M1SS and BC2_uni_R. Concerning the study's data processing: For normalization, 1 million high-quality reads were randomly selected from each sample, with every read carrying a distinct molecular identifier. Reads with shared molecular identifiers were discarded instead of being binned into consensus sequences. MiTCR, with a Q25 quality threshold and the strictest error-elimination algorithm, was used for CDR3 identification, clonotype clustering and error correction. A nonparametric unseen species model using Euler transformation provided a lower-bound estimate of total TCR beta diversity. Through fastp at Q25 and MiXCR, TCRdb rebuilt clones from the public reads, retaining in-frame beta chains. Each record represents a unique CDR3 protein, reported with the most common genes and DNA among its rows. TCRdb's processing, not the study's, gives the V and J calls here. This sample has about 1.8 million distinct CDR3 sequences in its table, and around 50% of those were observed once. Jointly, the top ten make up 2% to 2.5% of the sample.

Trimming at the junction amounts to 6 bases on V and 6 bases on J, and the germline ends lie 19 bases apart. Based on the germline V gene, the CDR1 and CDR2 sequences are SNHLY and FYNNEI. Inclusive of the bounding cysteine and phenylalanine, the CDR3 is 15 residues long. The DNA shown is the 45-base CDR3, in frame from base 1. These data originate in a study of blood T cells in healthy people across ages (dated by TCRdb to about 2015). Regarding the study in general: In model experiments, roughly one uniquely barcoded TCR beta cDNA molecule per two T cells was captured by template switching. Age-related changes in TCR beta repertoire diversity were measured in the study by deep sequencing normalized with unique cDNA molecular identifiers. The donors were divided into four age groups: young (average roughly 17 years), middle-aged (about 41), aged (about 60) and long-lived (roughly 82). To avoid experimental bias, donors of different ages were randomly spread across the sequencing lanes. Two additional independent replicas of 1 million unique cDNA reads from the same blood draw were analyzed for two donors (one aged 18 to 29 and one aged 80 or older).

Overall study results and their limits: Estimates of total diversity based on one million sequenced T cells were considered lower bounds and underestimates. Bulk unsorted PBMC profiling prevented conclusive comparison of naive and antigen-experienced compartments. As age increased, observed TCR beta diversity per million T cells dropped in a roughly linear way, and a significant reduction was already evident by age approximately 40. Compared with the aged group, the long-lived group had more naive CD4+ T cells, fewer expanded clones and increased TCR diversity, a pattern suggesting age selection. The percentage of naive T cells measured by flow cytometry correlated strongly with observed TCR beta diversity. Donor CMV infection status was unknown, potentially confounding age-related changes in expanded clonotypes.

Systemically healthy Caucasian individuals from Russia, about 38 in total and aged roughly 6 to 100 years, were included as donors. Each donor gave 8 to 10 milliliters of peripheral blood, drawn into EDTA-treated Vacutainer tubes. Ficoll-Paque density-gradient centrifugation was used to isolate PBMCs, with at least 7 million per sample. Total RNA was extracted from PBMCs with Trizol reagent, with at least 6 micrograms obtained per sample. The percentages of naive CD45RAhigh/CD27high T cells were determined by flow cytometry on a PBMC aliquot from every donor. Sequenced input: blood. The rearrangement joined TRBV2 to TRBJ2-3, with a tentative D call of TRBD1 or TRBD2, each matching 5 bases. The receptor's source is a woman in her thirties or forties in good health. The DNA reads TGTGCCAGCAGCAGGGACGGCCGATCGGGGGATACGCAGTATTTT. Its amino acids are CASSRDGRSGDTQYF.